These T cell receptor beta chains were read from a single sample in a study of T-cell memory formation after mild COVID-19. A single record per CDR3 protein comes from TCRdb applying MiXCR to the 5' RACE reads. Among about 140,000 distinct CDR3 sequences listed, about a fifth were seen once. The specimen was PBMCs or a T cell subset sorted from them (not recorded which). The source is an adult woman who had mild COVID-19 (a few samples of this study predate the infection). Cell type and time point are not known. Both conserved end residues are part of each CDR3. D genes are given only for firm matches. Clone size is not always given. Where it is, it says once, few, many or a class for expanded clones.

cdr3_aa: CASSLPGQEVLFF
cdr3_nt: TGCGCCAGCAGCTTGCCGGGACAAGAAGTGTTGTTTTTT
cdr3_length: 13
clone_size: NA
j_call: TRBJ2-2
v_call: TRBV5-1
d_call: NA

cdr3_aa: CASRYHPGQYSGELFF
cdr3_nt: TGTGCCAGCAGATACCACCCGGGACAGTATTCCGGGGAGCTGTTTTTT
cdr3_length: 16
clone_size: few
j_call: TRBJ2-2
v_call: TRBV7-9
d_call: TRBD1

cdr3_aa: CASSVAGGPYNEQFF
cdr3_nt: TGTGCCAGCAGCGTAGCGGGGGGCCCTTACAATGAGCAGTTCTTC
cdr3_length: 15
clone_size: NA
j_call: TRBJ2-1
v_call: TRBV9
d_call: NA

cdr3_aa: CASSQETRMWTQYF
cdr3_nt: TGTGCCAGCAGCCAAGAGACTCGCATGTGGACCCAGTACTTC
cdr3_length: 14
clone_size: few
j_call: TRBJ2-5
v_call: TRBV3-1
d_call: NA

cdr3_aa: CATSGPDRGSSYNEQFF
cdr3_nt: TGTGCCACCAGTGGCCCTGACAGGGGTAGCTCCTACAATGAGCAGTTCTTC
cdr3_length: 17
clone_size: many
j_call: TRBJ2-1
v_call: TRBV24-1
d_call: TRBD1

cdr3_aa: CASSLINQPQHF
cdr3_nt: TGTGCCAGCAGCCTAATCAATCAGCCCCAGCATTTT
cdr3_length: 12
clone_size: few
j_call: TRBJ1-5
v_call: TRBV2
d_call: NA

cdr3_aa: CSARIQGQGYTF
cdr3_nt: TGCAGTGCTAGGATCCAGGGGCAGGGCTACACCTTC
cdr3_length: 12
clone_size: few
j_call: TRBJ1-2
v_call: TRBV20-1
d_call: NA

cdr3_aa: CASSEMAGVNSPLHF
cdr3_nt: TGTGCCAGCAGCGAAATGGCAGGGGTCAATTCACCCCTCCACTTT
cdr3_length: 15
clone_size: NA
j_call: TRBJ1-6
v_call: TRBV4-2
d_call: NA

cdr3_aa: CSVPGLAQETQYF
cdr3_nt: TGCAGCGTTCCCGGACTAGCCCAAGAGACCCAGTACTTC
cdr3_length: 13
clone_size: NA
j_call: TRBJ2-5
v_call: TRBV29-1
d_call: TRBD2

cdr3_aa: CASSLETDMNTEAFF
cdr3_nt: TGCGCCAGCAGCTTGGAAACAGATATGAACACTGAAGCTTTCTTT
cdr3_length: 15
clone_size: many
j_call: TRBJ1-1
v_call: TRBV5-1
d_call: NA